This passage covers 25 T cell receptor beta chains from one sample sequenced in a study of blood T cell repertoires in COVID-19. Data came from immunoSEQ multiplex PCR; TCRdb stores just in-frame clones and leaves some out. In the table there are approximately 210,000 clones, approximately 90% of which are singletons. The sample comprised peripheral blood. Receptors originate from a man aged 25-45 years with acute or convalescent COVID-19.

The chain has TRBV5-1 and TRBJ1-6; 10 bases are a match to TRBD1. The CDR3 covers 15 residues. The germline V gene encodes CDR1 SGHRS and CDR2 YFSETQ. The trim removed 6 bases at V and 8 bases at J, leaving 8 bases unmatched. The CDR3 DNA sequence: TGCGCCAGCAAAACGTTGGGACAGGGGCATTCACCCCTCCACTTT. It is translated as CASKTLGQGHSPLHF.

The chain carries TRBV28 and TRBJ2-7, with 7 bases aligning to TRBD1. The V gene end was trimmed by 5 bases and the J gene end by 0 bases; junction bases not matched to a gene: 10. Germline CDR1 reads MDHEN; CDR2 reads SYDVKM. The CDR3 sequence is 16 residues long. The CDR3 is CASSILGQVSSYEQYF. The CDR3, as DNA: TGTGCCAGCAGTATACTCGGACAGGTGAGCTCCTACGAGCAGTACTTC.

The CDR3 DNA sequence: TGTGCCAGTACGACGGAGGGAAGGGGCCGAGGAAGCACTGAAGCTTTCTTT. The encoded protein is CASTTEGRGRGSTEAFF. This chain connects TRBV19 to TRBJ1-1; D is possibly TRBD1 (5 bases). V shed 7 bases and J shed 4 bases, with 25 bases lying between them. The CDR3 runs to 17 residues. Germline V gene lookup returns CDR1 LNHDA and CDR2 SQIVND (reference sequence).

The chain couples TRBV29-1 to TRBJ1-1; TRBD1 matches at 7 bases. The germline gives CDR1 SQVTM, CDR2 ANQGSEA. CDR3 length: 14 residues. V was pared by 7 bases and J by 0 bases, with 8 bases of the junction left unmatched. CDR3 sequence (DNA): TGCAGCGGAAAAGACAGGGTCGTGAACACTGAAGCTTTCTTT. Translation gives CSGKDRVVNTEAFF. The variable domain in full, with the rest retrieved from reference TRBV29-1 and TRBJ1-1, is SAVISQKPSRDICQRGTSLTIQCQVDSQVTMMFWYRQQPGQSLTLIATANQGSEATYESGFVIDKFPISRPNLTFSTLTVSNMSPEDSSIYLCSGKDRVVNTEAFFGQGTRLTVV.

The V gene is TRBV9, the J gene TRBJ1-4; 10 bases are a match to TRBD1. The CDR3 is made up of 15 amino acids. V trimming: 2 bases; J trimming: 8 bases; junction bases outside the gene matches: 6. Germline lookup yields CDR1 SGDLS and CDR2 YYNGEE. The CDR3 reads CASSVRGTGAEKLFF. For the CDR3, the DNA is TGTGCCAGCAGCGTGCGAGGGACAGGGGCCGAAAAACTGTTTTTT.

This clone has just one count. J is TRBJ1-3 and V is TRBV18, with D uncertain. The CDR3 sequence is 16 residues long. V was trimmed by 2 bases and J by 0 bases, leaving 11 bases between them. CDR1 is KGHSH and CDR2 is LQKENI in the germline V gene. The CDR3: CASSPDLGSSGNTIYF. The DNA of the CDR3 is TGTGCCAGCTCACCAGATCTGGGGAGCTCTGGAAACACCATATATTTT.

V gene TRBV5-4 combines with J gene TRBJ2-7; tentatively, D is TRBD2 (5 bases). With 4 bases removed from V and 0 bases from J, the gap between germline ends came to 14 bases. CDR1 SGHNT and CDR2 YYREEE come from the germline V gene (reference sequence). The CDR3 runs to 15 residues. Here the CDR3 DNA reads TGTGCCAGCAGCCCCCGTGGCGGGTACTCCTACGAGCAGTACTTC. It yields the protein CASSPRGGYSYEQYF.

The chain recombines TRBV28 with TRBJ1-2, with a weak D call TRBD1 (5 bases). Trimming cost V 5 bases and J 4 bases, with 14 bases left between them. Germline CDR1 and CDR2: MDHEN and SYDVKM. There are 14 residues in the CDR3. The CDR3 bases are TGTGCCAGCAGTCCTAGACAGAGACTCTATGGCTACACCTTC. It yields the protein CASSPRQRLYGYTF.

The chain uses TRBV5-1 and TRBJ2-1, with a possible D match to TRBD2 (5 bases). V shed 0 bases and J shed 5 bases, with 15 bases lying between them. This CDR3 has 16 residues. From germline, CDR1 is SGHRS and CDR2 YFSETQ. CDR3 residues: CASSLEDSRANNEQFF. The CDR3, as DNA: TGCGCCAGCAGCTTGGAGGACTCAAGGGCCAACAATGAGCAGTTCTTC.

The gene calls are TRBV5-6 and TRBJ1-5; possible D gene TRBD1, 6 bases. V was cut by 1 base and J by 4 bases, with 12 bases left in between. The CDR3 is made up of 15 amino acids. CDR1 and CDR2 (germline): SGHDT, YYEEEE. CDR3 bases: TGTGCCAGCAGCTTGTTACCAGGGGATAATCAGCCCCAGCATTTT. This gives the protein CASSLLPGDNQPQHF.

V usage is TRBV7-3 and J usage is TRBJ2-5; 12 nucleotides agree with TRBD2. Per the germline V gene, CDR1 is SGHTA and CDR2 is FQGTGA. V shed 6 bases and J 4 bases; nucleotides not matched to a gene: 6. The CDR3 is 15 amino acids. The CDR3 DNA follows: TGTGCCAGCAGTCCGACTAGCGGGAGTGGAGAGACCCAGTACTTC. This translates into CASSPTSGSGETQYF.

CDR3 coding DNA: TGCGCCAGCAGCGTACAGGGGGCGGACGAGCAGTACTTC. It codes for CASSVQGADEQYF. The J gene is TRBJ2-7, the V gene TRBV5-1, with 9 bases matching TRBD1. Per the germline V gene, CDR1 is SGHRS and CDR2 is YFSETQ. Trimming took 4 bases from V and 5 from J; bases not matched to a gene: 4. The CDR3 spans 13 residues.

The rearrangement links TRBV6-5 to TRBJ2-7; TRBD1 matches 11 bases. Unmatched junction bases numbered 11, after V lost 10 bases and J lost 6 bases. This CDR3 spans 14 amino acids. From germline, CDR1 is MNHEY and CDR2 SVGAGI. The CDR3 DNA sequence: TGTGCCATCCTTCCCGGGACAGGGGGTTCCGAGCAGTACTTC. Translating gives CAILPGTGGSEQYF.

The sample holds one count of this clone. The CDR3 is CASSLSSGAGYGYTF. CDR3 DNA sequence: TGTGCCAGCAGTTTATCTTCAGGGGCTGGCTATGGCTACACCTTC. The chain employs TRBV28 and TRBJ1-2; D may be TRBD1 (6 bases). This CDR3 has 15 amino acids. Trimming took off 1 base at V and 4 bases at J, with 13 bases between the two ends. Looked up from germline, CDR1 is MDHEN and CDR2 is SYDVKM.

The chain employs TRBV6-1 and TRBJ1-1, with D hard to call. In germline, CDR1 is MNHNS, CDR2 SASEGT. V dropped 2 bases and J dropped 8 bases, with 15 bases sitting between them. CDR3 length equals 14 residues. The CDR3 nucleotides read TGTGCCAGCAGTGAACCGGGAGAACGCACAGAAGCTTTCTTT. Translating gives CASSEPGERTEAFF.

The V call is TRBV28, the J call TRBJ2-3; 13 positions agree with TRBD2. CDR1 and CDR2 from the germline V gene are MDHEN and SYDVKM. With 3 bases clipped from V and 4 bases from J, the junction kept 4 bases outside the gene matches. The CDR3 contains 16 residues. DNA for the CDR3: TGTGCCAGCAGTTTTAGACTAGCGGGGGGCGCAGATACGCAGTATTTT. It specifies CASSFRLAGGADTQYF.

This chain links TRBV7-9 with TRBJ2-7, with 7 bases matching TRBD1. The CDR3 is 12 residues long. Germline CDR1 and CDR2: SEHNR and FQNEAQ (reference sequence). The V and J ends lost 6 bases and 3 bases, in that order; junction bases with no gene match: 2. The CDR3 DNA is TGTGCCAGCAGGGGACAGAGCTACGAGCAGTACTTC. Translated: CASRGQSYEQYF.

This clone was picked up one time. The genes are TRBV27 and TRBJ1-5, with 10 nucleotides matching TRBD1. The CDR3 length is 17 residues. With V trimmed by 4 bases and J by 6 bases, 12 bases remained unmatched. CDR1 MNHEY and CDR2 SMNVEV come from the germline V gene (reference sequence). CDR3 amino acids: CASSYLKGQGKFQPQHF. CDR3 DNA: TGTGCCAGCAGTTACCTGAAGGGACAGGGGAAGTTTCAGCCCCAGCATTTT.

This sequence joins TRBV10-2 and TRBJ1-2; D remains unclear. The CDR3 is made up of 16 amino acids. Germline CDR1 WSHSY, CDR2 SAAADI. V was shortened by 0 bases and J by 8 bases, with 19 bases between the two germline ends. The CDR3: CASSESTTLYGGGYTF. The DNA of the CDR3 is TGCGCCAGCAGTGAGTCGACTACTCTCTACGGTGGGGGCTACACCTTC.

V gene TRBV5-4 combines with J gene TRBJ1-1; possibly TRBD1 for D (5 bases). Trimming shortened V by 4 bases and J by 5 bases, and 12 bases separated the two germline ends. In germline, CDR1 is SGHNT, CDR2 YYREEE (reference sequence). The length of the CDR3 is 13 residues. The CDR3 DNA sequence: TGTGCCAGCAGCCTGGGGGGGGAAACTGAAGCTTTCTTT. Amino acid sequence: CASSLGGETEAFF.

In DNA form, the CDR3 reads TGTGCCAGCAGCCGCGGACAGGGGAACACTGAAGCTTTCTTT. This encodes CASSRGQGNTEAFF. This chain connects TRBV11-2 to TRBJ1-1, with TRBD1 identical over 8 bases. CDR3 length: 14 amino acids. V trimming: 5 bases; J trimming: 1 base; junction bases outside the gene matches: 3. CDR1 SGHAT and CDR2 FQNNGV come from the germline V gene.

This chain uses TRBV13 with TRBJ2-2; possible D gene TRBD1, 5 bases. V was clipped by 5 bases and J by 6 bases, with 13 bases between them. The CDR3 sequence is 14 residues long. CDR1 and CDR2 (germline): PRHDT, FYEKMQ (reference sequence). CDR3 residues: CASSPALQAGELFF. Written as DNA, the CDR3 is TGTGCCAGCAGCCCCGCATTACAGGCCGGGGAGCTGTTTTTT.

This clone was detected once. The chain has TRBV7-9 and TRBJ2-1, with 14 bases that match TRBD2. The length of the CDR3 is 18 residues. Per the germline V gene, CDR1 is SEHNR and CDR2 is FQNEAQ (reference sequence). V dropped 1 base and J dropped 4; count of bases not matched to a gene: 6. DNA of the CDR3: TGTGCCAGCAGCTTAGGACTAGCGGGGGGGAACCCTTACAATGAGCAGTTCTTC. Amino acids: CASSLGLAGGNPYNEQFF.

The J gene is TRBJ1-6, the V gene TRBV27; D gene uncertain. V was clipped by 3 bases and J by 2 bases, with 8 bases between them. The CDR3 consists of 15 residues. Germline CDR1 reads MNHEY; CDR2 reads SMNVEV (reference sequence). CDR3 protein: CASSFSSPYNSPLHF. DNA of the CDR3: TGTGCCAGCAGTTTCTCCAGTCCCTATAATTCACCCCTCCACTTT.

The chain carries TRBV4-2 and TRBJ2-5, with D possibly TRBD2 on 6 matching bases. CDR1 is LGHNA, CDR2 YNFKEQ, per germline. Trimming took 4 bases from V and 3 from J, leaving 9 bases between them. The CDR3 runs 13 residues. This CDR3 reads CASSPRGEETQYF. The CDR3 nucleotides read TGTGCCAGCAGCCCCCGCGGGGAAGAGACCCAGTACTTC.